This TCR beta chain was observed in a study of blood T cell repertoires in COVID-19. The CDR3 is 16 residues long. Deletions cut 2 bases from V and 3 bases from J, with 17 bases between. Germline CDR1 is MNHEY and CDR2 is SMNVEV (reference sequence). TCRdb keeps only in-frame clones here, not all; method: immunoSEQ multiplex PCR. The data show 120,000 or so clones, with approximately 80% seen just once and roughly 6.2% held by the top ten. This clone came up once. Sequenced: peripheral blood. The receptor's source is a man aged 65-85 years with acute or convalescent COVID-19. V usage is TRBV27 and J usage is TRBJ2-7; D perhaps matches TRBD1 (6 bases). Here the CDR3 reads CASSLGQPLEVYEQYF. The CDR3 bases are TGTGCCAGCAGTTTAGGACAGCCCTTGGAGGTCTACGAGCAGTACTTC.